This is a list of T cell receptor beta chains from one sample in a study of T cells in Graves' hyperthyroidism and ophthalmopathy. A single record per CDR3 protein comes from TCRdb applying MiXCR to the multiplex PCR reads. The sample lists fewer than 900,000 distinct CDR3 sequences, 18% occurring once. Sequencing input: blood. The source of these receptors is a woman aged 45-65 years with Graves' hyperthyroidism that later progressed to Graves' ophthalmopathy. The CDR3 runs from the conserved cysteine through the conserved F or W. A D gene is named only where the DNA matches it firmly. Size values are once, few and many counts, or a class for expanded clones, and some rows have none.

>few|NA|TRBJ1-2|TRBV27
CASSSYRIWGYTF
TGTGCCAGCAGTTCCTACAGAATTTGGGGCTACACCTTC
>many|NA|TRBJ1-2|TRBV2
CASRGTGTRRDYTF
TGTGCCAGCAGGGGTACCGGGACAAGGAGGGACTACACCTTC
>many|NA|TRBJ2-3|TRBV20-1
CSASRFGPGDTQYF
TGCAGTGCTAGTCGGTTTGGCCCAGGTGATACGCAGTATTTT
>NA|NA|TRBJ2-7|TRBV6-9
CASSYVETYEQYF
TGTGCCAGCAGTTACGTAGAAACCTACGAGCAGTACTTC
>few|TRBD1|TRBJ1-2|TRBV3-1
CASGQVRTGRPWKGYTF
TGTGCCAGCGGTCAAGTTAGGACAGGAAGGCCTTGGAAAGGCTACACCTTC
>NA|NA|TRBJ1-1|TRBV7-3
CASRTSRGSNTEAFF
TGTGCCAGCAGGACTAGCAGGGGCTCGAACACTGAAGCTTTCTTT
>NA|NA|TRBJ1-2|TRBV29-1
CSVEEGLSNYGYTF
TGCAGCGTTGAAGAGGGTCTATCTAACTATGGCTACACCTTC
>NA|NA|TRBJ2-2|TRBV7-9
CASSPSGQNTGELFF
TGTGCCAGCAGCCCGAGCGGACAGAACACCGGGGAGCTGTTTTTT
>NA|TRBD2|TRBJ2-3|TRBV7-3
CASSNAGGGTDTQYF
TGTGCCAGCTCAAATGCCGGGGGGGGCACAGATACGCAGTATTTT
>many|TRBD2|TRBJ2-1|TRBV3-1
CASSQVAGGYNEQFF
TGTGCCAGCAGCCAAGTGGCGGGGGGGTACAATGAGCAGTTCTTC
>many|NA|TRBJ1-1|TRBV12-5
CASGFRTENTEAFF
TGTGCTAGTGGTTTCCGGACGGAGAACACTGAAGCTTTCTTT
>many|NA|TRBJ2-1|TRBV7-2
CASKAPGGPYNEQFF
TGTGCCAGCAAAGCCCCGGGGGGCCCTTACAATGAGCAGTTCTTC
>many|TRBD2|TRBJ2-3|TRBV13
CASSPGTSGVRFTDTQYF
TGTGCCAGCAGCCCCGGGACTAGCGGGGTCCGCTTCACAGATACGCAGTATTTT
>many|NA|TRBJ2-3|TRBV11-2
CASSLDGGWEDTQYF
TGTGCCAGCAGCTTAGATGGGGGTTGGGAAGATACGCAGTATTTT
>NA|NA|TRBJ2-3|TRBV24-1
CATSAPARGTDTQYF
TGTGCCACCTCCGCCCCGGCCCGGGGTACAGATACGCAGTATTTT
>few|NA|TRBJ2-3|TRBV9
CASSVFGGPRSTDTQYF
TGTGCCAGCAGCGTATTCGGAGGACCTAGGAGCACAGATACGCAGTATTTT
>many|NA|TRBJ1-5|TRBV2
CASSFSSNQPQHF
TGTGCCAGCAGTTTCTCAAGCAATCAGCCCCAGCATTTT
>few|NA|TRBJ2-5|TRBV5-1
CASSSFVQGETQYF
TGCGCCAGCAGCTCTTTCGTACAGGGCGAGACCCAGTACTTC
>once|NA|TRBJ1-2|TRBV19
CASSIDSGANYGYTF
TGTGCCAGTAGTATAGACAGTGGAGCTAACTATGGCTACACCTTC
>many|NA|TRBJ1-1|TRBV3-1
CASSRPVGSGTEAFF
TGTGCCAGCAGCCGACCAGTGGGGTCTGGCACTGAAGCTTTCTTT
>NA|TRBD2|TRBJ2-3|TRBV5-1
CASSYTGTSGGAGDTQYF
TGCGCCAGCAGCTACACCGGGACTAGCGGGGGGGCCGGAGATACGCAGTATTTT
>few|NA|TRBJ1-1|TRBV7-3
CASSSSTEDTEAFF
TGTGCCAGCAGCTCGTCGACTGAGGACACTGAAGCTTTCTTT
>NA|TRBD1|TRBJ1-1|TRBV27
CASSVQTGGYTEAFF
TGTGCCAGCAGTGTACAGACAGGGGGCTACACTGAAGCTTTCTTT
>few|TRBD2|TRBJ2-3|TRBV7-9
CASSYSGLAADTQYF
TGTGCCAGCAGCTACTCCGGACTAGCAGCAGATACGCAGTATTTT
>few|NA|TRBJ2-1|TRBV5-1
CASSEDTVYNEQFF
TGCGCCAGCAGCGAAGACACTGTCTACAATGAGCAGTTCTTC
>NA|NA|TRBJ2-5|TRBV27
CASSLWADQQETQYF
TGTGCCAGCAGTTTATGGGCTGACCAGCAAGAGACCCAGTACTTC
>many|TRBD2|TRBJ2-3|TRBV7-9
CASSSRLAGPRDTQYF
TGTGCCAGCAGCTCCAGACTAGCGGGGCCCCGAGATACGCAGTATTTT
>few|NA|TRBJ1-4|TRBV2
CASSEPGTNEKLFF
TGTGCCAGCAGTGAACCGGGGACTAATGAAAAACTGTTTTTT
>many|TRBD1|TRBJ2-3|TRBV7-3
CASSSLGTGSTDTQYF
TGTGCCAGCAGCTCTTTAGGGACAGGAAGCACAGATACGCAGTATTTT
>many|TRBD2|TRBJ2-7|TRBV20-1
CSASLGTSGVYEQYF
TGCAGTGCTAGCCTCGGGACTAGCGGGGTGTACGAGCAGTACTTC
>many|TRBD2|TRBJ2-1|TRBV15
CATSEQGLLYNEQFF
TGTGCCACCAGCGAGCAGGGACTACTATACAATGAGCAGTTCTTC
>many|NA|TRBJ2-2|TRBV7-3
CASSLTSGRIHTGELFF
TGTGCCAGCAGCTTAACGTCGGGACGGATTCACACCGGGGAGCTGTTTTTT
>NA|TRBD2|TRBJ2-3|TRBV5-1
CASSLDVERGGLSDTQYF
TGCGCCAGCAGCTTGGATGTTGAGCGGGGGGGCCTGTCAGATACGCAGTATTTT
>many|NA|TRBJ1-2|TRBV18
CASSPPISYGYTF
TGTGCCAGCTCACCACCAATCTCCTATGGCTACACCTTC
>many|TRBD1|TRBJ2-3|TRBV20-1
CSARDLRGQEWDTQYF
TGCAGTGCTAGAGACCTCAGGGGGCAGGAGTGGGATACGCAGTATTTT
>NA|TRBD1|TRBJ2-3|TRBV2
CASSPGTGLTDTQYF
TGTGCCAGCAGCCCAGGGACAGGGCTGACAGATACGCAGTATTTT
>few|NA|TRBJ2-3|TRBV12-5
CASAPPTSSDTQYF
TGTGCTAGTGCCCCCCCGACAAGTTCAGATACGCAGTATTTT
>many|NA|TRBJ1-2|TRBV5-8
CASSLRDDYGYTF
TGTGCCAGCAGCTTGCGGGATGACTATGGCTACACCTTC
>many|NA|TRBJ2-5|TRBV20-1
CSAGTASDQETQYF
TGCAGTGCTGGGACCGCTAGCGACCAAGAGACCCAGTACTTC
>NA|TRBD1|TRBJ2-5|TRBV2
CASSRPGQAQETQYF
TGTGCCAGTAGTAGACCGGGACAGGCCCAAGAGACCCAGTACTTC
>many|NA|TRBJ1-1|TRBV12-3/TRBV12-4
CASSLAMGTEAFF
TGTGCCAGCAGTTTAGCGATGGGGACTGAAGCTTTCTTT
>NA|NA|TRBJ2-2|TRBV7-8
CASSLLGRGNTGELFF
TGTGCCAGCAGCTTACTGGGCAGGGGAAACACCGGGGAGCTGTTTTTT
>many|NA|TRBJ2-1|TRBV11-3
CASSLGARGSYNEQFF
TGTGCCAGCAGCTTAGGGGCCCGAGGATCCTACAATGAGCAGTTCTTC